These 9 T cell receptor beta chains were sequenced from one sample in a study of blood T cell repertoires in COVID-19. The protocol was immunoSEQ multiplex PCR, while the TCRdb copy is restricted to in-frame clones and leaves out a portion. The sample consists of approximately 170,000 clones, around 84% of them appearing once. The sequenced material came from PBMCs or T cells enriched from blood (not recorded which). The receptors originated from a woman between 50 and 59 years old who had recovered from COVID-19.

This rearrangement joins TRBV5-1 to TRBJ2-7; tentative D call: TRBD2 (6 bases). The CDR3 length is 16 residues. V lost 0 bases to trimming and J lost 2 bases, with 15 bases between them. Looked up from germline, CDR1 is SGHRS and CDR2 is YFSETQ. The DNA for the CDR3 is TGCGCCAGCAGCTTGGCCGGCGGGGTTATAACCTACGAGCAGTACTTC. This codes for CASSLAGGVITYEQYF.

The chain employs TRBV27 and TRBJ1-6, with D perhaps matching TRBD1 (5 bases). CDR3 length: 18 amino acids. Germline loops: CDR1 MNHEY, CDR2 SMNVEV (reference sequence). The V end was cut by 4 bases, the J end by 10 bases, with 26 bases between. Here the CDR3 reads CASSSHQTGPTIGSPLHF. The CDR3 DNA follows: TGTGCCAGCAGTTCGCATCAAACAGGCCCCACGATAGGCTCACCCCTCCACTTT.

This rearrangement joins TRBV12-3 or TRBV12-4 to TRBJ1-1; D might be TRBD1 (5 bases). The V and J ends lost 3 bases and 9 bases respectively, with 11 bases between them. This CDR3 spans 12 amino acids. The CDR3 loop reads CASSLTAPKAFF. CDR3 nucleotide sequence: TGTGCCAGCAGTTTGACAGCACCAAAAGCTTTCTTT.

The V call is TRBV28, the J call TRBJ1-1, with D maybe TRBD1 (6 bases). CDR1 is MDHEN, CDR2 SYDVKM, per germline. Deletions cut 2 bases from V and 1 base from J, with 11 bases between. There are 15 residues in the CDR3. The CDR3 DNA reads as TGTGCCAGCAGTTTACCGCGGGGGGCGAACACTGAAGCTTTCTTT. This gives the protein CASSLPRGANTEAFF.

This sequence joins TRBV11-3 and TRBJ1-1; D is unclear. This CDR3 region has 13 residues. The ends were cut back, 10 bases at V and 1 base at J, with 13 bases in the middle. Germline assignment: CDR1 SGHNT and CDR2 YENEEA. The CDR3 region is CATDSAENTEAFF. The CDR3 nucleotides read TGTGCCACCGATTCCGCAGAGAACACTGAAGCTTTCTTT.

V and J are TRBV19 and TRBJ2-1; the D gene is possibly TRBD2 (5 bases). Germline loops: CDR1 LNHDA, CDR2 SQIVND (reference sequence). This CDR3 region has 16 residues. Trimming pared 1 base from V and 1 base from J, leaving 11 bases between. This chain's CDR3 is CASSIVAGRSYNEQFF. CDR3 DNA sequence: TGTGCCAGTAGTATAGTCGCGGGCCGTTCCTACAATGAGCAGTTCTTC.

In this sample, this clone turned up once. The chain combines TRBV4-1 with TRBJ1-1; 7 bases are shared with TRBD1. Germline V gene lookup returns CDR1 MGHRA and CDR2 YSYEKL. The V segment lost 3 bases and the J segment 3 bases; nucleotides outside the gene matches: 10. This CDR3 has 16 residues. Written as DNA, the CDR3 is TGCGCCAGCAGCCAGGCAACAACAGGGGCGTACACTGAAGCTTTCTTT. Encoded protein: CASSQATTGAYTEAFF.

This clone was seen only a few times. The chain is built from TRBV7-2 and TRBJ1-6, with 10 bases fitting TRBD1. The CDR3 runs to 14 residues. Per the germline V gene, CDR1 is SGHTA and CDR2 is FQGNSA. Unmatched junction bases numbered 5, after V lost 5 bases and J lost 10 bases. The CDR3 loop reads CASSQDRGWSPLHF. The CDR3 bases are TGTGCCAGCAGCCAGGACAGGGGGTGGTCACCCCTCCACTTT.

The chain carries TRBV4-1 and TRBJ2-3; 11 bases match TRBD2. The CDR3 contains 16 residues. V was pared by 5 bases and J by 1 base, with 5 bases of the junction left unmatched. Germline V CDR1 and CDR2: MGHRA, YSYEKL. The CDR3 nucleotides are TGCGCCAGCAGCACGGGACTAGCGGACGGCACAGATACGCAGTATTTT. This encodes CASSTGLADGTDTQYF.